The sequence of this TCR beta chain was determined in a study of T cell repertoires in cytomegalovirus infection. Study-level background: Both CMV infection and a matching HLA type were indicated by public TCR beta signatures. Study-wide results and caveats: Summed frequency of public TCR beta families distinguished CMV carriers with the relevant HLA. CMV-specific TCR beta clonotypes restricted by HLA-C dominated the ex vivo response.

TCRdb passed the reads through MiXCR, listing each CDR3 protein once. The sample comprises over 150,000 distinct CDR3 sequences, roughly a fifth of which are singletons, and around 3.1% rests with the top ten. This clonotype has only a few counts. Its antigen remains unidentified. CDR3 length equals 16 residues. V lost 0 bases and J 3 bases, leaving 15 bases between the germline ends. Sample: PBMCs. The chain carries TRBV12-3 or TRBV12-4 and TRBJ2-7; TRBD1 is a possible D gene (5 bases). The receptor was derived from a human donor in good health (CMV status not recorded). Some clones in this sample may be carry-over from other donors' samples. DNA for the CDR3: TGTGCCAGCAGTTTAGCGGCCGACAGACTTCACTACGAGCAGTACTTC. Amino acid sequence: CASSLAADRLHYEQYF.